In this sample, the clone carrying this T cell receptor (beta chain) turned up a few times. This sample's TCRbeta library carried unique molecular identifier barcodes. MiXCR, applied by TCRdb to the PCR reads, yields one record per CDR3 protein. The table lists 450,000 to 500,000 distinct CDR3 sequences, under 15% of them singletons. The record originates from a study of T-cell reconstitution after alpha-beta-depleted transplantation in children. This CDR3 comprises 15 residues. Trimming shortened V by 2 bases and J by 4 bases, and 9 bases separated the two germline ends. Germline lookup yields CDR1 MNHNS and CDR2 SASEGT.

The material was PBMCs from the stem cell graft donor, obtained from the stem cell graft. The V and J genes are TRBV6-1 and TRBJ2-6; no reliable D call. This TCR was recovered from a human donor who donated a stem cell graft to a child with combined immunodeficiency. The CDR3 region is CASSEFWAGANVLTF. DNA of the CDR3: TGTGCCAGCAGTGAATTCTGGGCCGGGGCCAACGTCCTGACTTTC.